Presented here are 18 T cell receptor beta chains from one specimen sequenced in a study of blood T cell repertoires in COVID-19. Method: immunoSEQ multiplex PCR; TCRdb's copy keeps in-frame clones and lacks some. The sample records approximately 230,000 clones, approximately 90% being singletons. Sequencing used PBMCs or T cells enriched from blood (not recorded which). Source of these receptors: a woman aged 25-40 years who had recovered from COVID-19.

V usage is TRBV6-5 and J usage is TRBJ1-6; tentative D call: TRBD1 (6 bases). Per germline, CDR1 MNHEY and CDR2 SVGAGI. The CDR3 length is 14 residues. V dropped 5 bases and J dropped 10 bases, with 15 bases sitting between them. CDR3 bases: TGTGCCAGCAGTCTACAGGGTTTGGGGTCACCCCTCCACTTT. It codes for CASSLQGLGSPLHF.

The chain's CDR3 is CASSSGTSNTGELFF. CDR3 nucleotide sequence: TGTGCCAGCAGCTCCGGGACATCTAACACCGGGGAGCTGTTTTTT. The chain recombines TRBV11-2 with TRBJ2-2; D is perhaps TRBD1 (6 bases). This CDR3 is 15 amino acids long. The V end was cut by 4 bases, the J end by 2 bases, with 11 bases between. In germline, CDR1 is SGHAT, CDR2 FQNNGV.

The chain combines TRBV5-1 with TRBJ1-2; D not resolved. There are 12 residues in the CDR3. V shed 0 bases and J shed 9 bases, with 9 bases lying between them. In germline, CDR1 is SGHRS, CDR2 YFSETQ. CDR3 in amino acids: CASSLAGVSYTF. The CDR3 bases are TGCGCCAGCAGCTTGGCCGGGGTGAGCTACACCTTC.

The chain couples TRBV3-1 (or the pseudogene TRBV3-2) to TRBJ2-2; D unresolved. This CDR3 has 14 residues. Germline V gene lookup returns CDR1 LGHDT and CDR2 YNNKEL (reference sequence). V shed 4 bases and J shed 4 bases, with 10 bases lying between them. CDR3 loop: CASSRLRGTGELFF. CDR3 nucleotides: TGTGCCAGCAGCCGCCTTAGAGGCACCGGGGAGCTGTTTTTT.

The chain employs TRBV7-9 and TRBJ1-2; possible D gene TRBD1, 6 bases. This CDR3 region has 16 residues. Germline V gene data show CDR1 as SEHNR and CDR2 as FQNEAQ (reference sequence). V dropped 8 bases and J dropped 6 bases, with 25 bases sitting between them. The CDR3 reads CASGTNGGRGGNGYTF. The CDR3 DNA sequence: TGTGCCAGCGGAACAAACGGGGGGCGCGGTGGAAATGGCTACACCTTC.

This clone has more than one count but fewer than ten. The V call is TRBV7-3, the J call TRBJ2-7; 7 bases fit TRBD2. Losses at the gene ends were 5 bases for V and 9 bases for J; bases not matched to a gene: 13. The germline CDR1 and CDR2 sequences are SGHTA and FQGTGA. The CDR3 has 14 residues. The CDR3 protein is CASSPNGAGEAQYF. For the CDR3, the DNA is TGTGCCAGCAGCCCTAATGGGGCGGGAGAGGCGCAGTACTTC.

The chain couples TRBV6-5 to TRBJ1-5; D is possibly TRBD1 (5 bases). Trimming pared 6 bases from V and 3 bases from J, leaving 12 bases between. Germline V gives CDR1 MNHEY, CDR2 SVGAGI. The CDR3 loop spans 14 amino acids. CDR3 in DNA: TGTGCCAGCAGCCATTGGGGCCCCAATCAGCCCCAGCATTTT. Protein: CASSHWGPNQPQHF.

The genes are TRBV20-1 and TRBJ1-5; D is uncertain. Trimming pared 3 bases from V and 1 base from J, leaving 16 bases between. From germline, CDR1 is DFQATT and CDR2 SNEGSKA (reference sequence). The CDR3 extends over 16 amino acids. In DNA form, the CDR3 reads TGCAGTGCTAGTGTCCCAGGCATTATAAGCAATCAGCCCCAGCATTTT. It encodes CSASVPGIISNQPQHF.

The rearrangement links TRBV5-3 to TRBJ1-5, with D unclear. TRBV5-3 is an ORF, and what it does is uncertain. V lost 4 bases and J lost 0, with 14 bases in between. CDR3 size: 16 residues. This chain's CDR3 is CARSPRYGHSNQPQHF. CDR3 nucleotide sequence: TGTGCCAGAAGCCCCCGTTACGGTCATAGCAATCAGCCCCAGCATTTT.

V is TRBV4-3 and J is TRBJ1-1; D unclear. The V end was cut by 3 bases, the J end by 5 bases, with 16 bases between. The CDR3 has 15 amino acids. In germline, CDR1 is LGHNA, CDR2 YSLEER. In DNA form, the CDR3 reads TGCGCCAGCAGCCACCCGGCGGACGGGGAGACTGAAGCTTTCTTT. Its translation: CASSHPADGETEAFF.

The CDR3 here is CASSLVGAGANVLTF. The CDR3 region has the DNA TGTGCCAGCAGCTTAGTAGGGGCTGGGGCCAACGTCCTGACTTTC. The chain employs TRBV7-9 and TRBJ2-6, with a tentative D call TRBD1 (5 bases). CDR1 SEHNR and CDR2 FQNEAQ come from the germline V gene (reference sequence). The ends were cut back, 1 base at V and 2 bases at J, with 6 bases in the middle. This CDR3 contains 15 residues.

The J gene is TRBJ1-4, the V gene TRBV2; 7 nucleotides match TRBD1. Germline assignment: CDR1 SNHLY and CDR2 FYNNEI. With V trimmed by 2 bases and J by 0 bases, 6 bases remained unmatched. There are 17 residues in the CDR3. The CDR3 DNA sequence: TGTGCCAGCAGTGAATGGGACAGATACCCAACTAATGAAAAACTGTTTTTT. It translates to CASSEWDRYPTNEKLFF. Supplemented by reference TRBV2 and TRBJ1-4, the full variable domain reads EPEVTQTPSHQVTQMGQEVILRCVPISNHLYFYWYRQILGQKVEFLVSFYNNEISEKSEIFDDQFSVERPDGSNFTLKIRSTKLEDSAMYFCASSEWDRYPTNEKLFFGSGTQLSVL.

The gene calls are TRBV27 and TRBJ2-7; 10 bases line up with TRBD1. The germline V gene has CDR1 MNHEY and CDR2 SMNVEV (reference sequence). Trimming cost V 2 bases and J 5 bases; bases outside gene matches: 9. CDR3 size: 16 residues. The chain's CDR3 is CASSLGLDGTGDEQYF. CDR3 DNA sequence: TGTGCCAGCAGTTTAGGGTTGGATGGGACAGGGGACGAGCAGTACTTC.

The genes are TRBV6-1 and TRBJ1-5; D is unclear. V dropped 1 base and J dropped 3 bases, with 13 bases sitting between them. CDR3 length: 16 residues. In germline, CDR1 is MNHNS, CDR2 SASEGT. The CDR3, as DNA: TGTGCCAGCAGTGAAGTTACCGGAGTGGACAATCAGCCCCAGCATTTT. Its translation is CASSEVTGVDNQPQHF.

The V call is TRBV2, the J call TRBJ2-5; possibly TRBD2 for D (7 bases). The CDR3 contains 14 residues. V lost 6 bases to trimming and J lost 6 bases, with 17 bases between them. CDR1 is SNHLY, CDR2 FYNNEI, per germline. The CDR3 is CASRPEGGRQTQYF. CDR3 DNA: TGTGCCAGCAGACCCGAGGGGGGGAGGCAGACCCAGTACTTC.

Many counts were recorded for this clone. Additional DNA sequences in this sample encode the identical CDR3. The chain joins TRBV5-1 to TRBJ2-7; TRBD2 is a possible D gene (6 bases). Looked up from germline, CDR1 is SGHRS and CDR2 is YFSETQ. The CDR3 has 14 residues. V was cut by 5 bases and J by 2 bases, with 14 bases left in between. The CDR3 protein is CASSLLGGTYEQYF. The CDR3 DNA is TGCGCCAGCAGTCTATTGGGGGGAACCTACGAGCAGTACTTC. The full variable domain, rest sourced from reference TRBV5-1 and TRBJ2-7, is KAGVTQTPRYLIKTRGQQVTLSCSPISGHRSVSWYQQTPGQGLQFLFEYFSETQRNKGNFPGRFSGRQFSNSRSEMNVSTLELGDSALYLCASSLLGGTYEQYFGPGTRLTVT.

The chain links TRBV4-3 to TRBJ1-2; no firm D call. Germline CDR1 and CDR2: LGHNA and YSLEER. This CDR3 has 13 amino acids. The V and J ends lost 4 bases and 4 bases respectively, with 10 bases between them. In DNA form, the CDR3 reads TGCGCCAGCAGCCGAGATACTGGCTATGGCTACACCTTC. Amino acids: CASSRDTGYGYTF.

This rearrangement joins TRBV30 to TRBJ1-5, with 8 bases lining up with TRBD1. V was clipped by 6 bases and J by 7 bases; unmatched bases: 8. The CDR3 spans 13 residues. CDR1 GTSNPN and CDR2 SVGIG come from the germline V gene (reference sequence). The CDR3 bases are TGTGCCTGTGCTACAGGGGGAGAACAGCCCCAGCATTTT. This sequence encodes CACATGGEQPQHF.